One sample yielded the 28 T cell receptor beta chains listed below, sequenced in a study of T cell repertoires in cytomegalovirus infection. TCRdb redid the calling of the reads with MiXCR, one entry per CDR3 protein. The repertoire includes fewer than 950,000 distinct CDR3 sequences, 30% to 35% of them detected once, and 9.5% to 15% sits in the top ten. For these TCRs, the target antigens are not known. The sequencing used cultured CD8+ T cells from PBMCs, collected from culture after CMV antigen stimulation. The receptors were sampled from a human donor in good health (CMV status not recorded). Some clones in this sample may be carry-over from other donors' samples.

J is TRBJ2-7 and V is TRBV2; perhaps TRBD2 as D (5 bases). V lost 7 bases and J 4 bases, leaving 23 bases between the germline ends. The CDR3 sequence is 16 residues long. Germline loops: CDR1 SNHLY, CDR2 FYNNEI. CDR3 nucleotide sequence: TGTGCCAGCACCGACGGAGAGGGTTTTCGGATTTACGAGCAGTACTTC. The encoded protein is CASTDGEGFRIYEQYF.

The table lists this clonotype with many counts. The gene calls are TRBV7-2 and TRBJ2-1; D gene unclear. V lost 1 base to trimming and J lost 6 bases, with 7 bases between them. There are 13 residues in the CDR3. Germline loops: CDR1 SGHTA, CDR2 FQGNSA. The CDR3 coding sequence is TGTGCCAGCAGCTTAGTAGGTCTCAATGAGCAGTTCTTC. Its translation is CASSLVGLNEQFF.

The chain has TRBV2 and TRBJ2-2, with 14 positions matching TRBD2. The ends lost 4 bases at V and 7 bases at J; junction bases unmatched: 5. The CDR3 is 16 residues long. The germline CDR1 and CDR2 sequences are SNHLY and FYNNEI. The CDR3 DNA is TGTGCCAGCAGTGCGACTAGCGGGGGGGCCTTCGGGGAGCTGTTTTTT. Encoded protein: CASSATSGGAFGELFF.

The J gene is TRBJ1-2, the V gene TRBV19; TRBD1 is a possible D gene (6 bases). Per germline, CDR1 LNHDA and CDR2 SQIVND (reference sequence). The CDR3 consists of 15 residues. V was clipped by 6 bases and J by 10 bases, with 24 bases between them. This CDR3 is CASRHVEQGMYDYTF. CDR3 nucleotide sequence: TGTGCCAGTAGGCATGTAGAACAGGGAATGTACGACTACACCTTC.

This clonotype was detected a few times. The J gene is TRBJ2-3, the V gene TRBV12-3 or TRBV12-4; D may be TRBD2 (7 bases). CDR3 length: 15 amino acids. The V gene lost 3 bases and the J gene lost 2 bases, with 12 bases spanning the gap. CDR3 sequence: CASSFRGAPTDTQYF. CDR3 nucleotide sequence: TGTGCCAGCAGTTTTCGGGGGGCTCCCACAGATACGCAGTATTTT.

J is TRBJ2-3 and V is TRBV12-3 or TRBV12-4, with D unresolved. This CDR3 region has 14 residues. V lost 2 bases and J lost 0, with 6 bases in between. The CDR3 coding sequence is TGTGCCAGCAGTTTACAGCTAAGCACAGATACGCAGTATTTT. This codes for CASSLQLSTDTQYF.

This clonotype has just a few counts. The rearrangement uses TRBV6-4 and TRBJ2-1; the D gene is possibly TRBD1 (6 bases). The length of the CDR3 is 14 residues. Looked up from germline, CDR1 is MRHNA and CDR2 is SNTAGT. Trimming shortened V by 2 bases and J by 8 bases, and 13 bases separated the two germline ends. The DNA for the CDR3 is TGTGCCAGCAGTGACGAAGTTGAGGGGGATGAGCAGTTCTTC. This encodes CASSDEVEGDEQFF.

The V gene is TRBV6-2 or TRBV6-3, the J gene TRBJ1-5; 9 bases are shared with TRBD1. V trimming: 6 bases; J trimming: 7 bases; junction bases outside the gene matches: 10. The CDR3 consists of 15 residues. Germline assignment: CDR1 MNHEY and CDR2 SVGEGT. Here the CDR3 DNA reads TGTGCCAGCAGCAAGACTGGGACAGGGTGGCAGCCCCAGCATTTT. Amino acid sequence: CASSKTGTGWQPQHF.

The chain couples TRBV4-3 to TRBJ2-5; TRBD1 is a possible D gene (6 bases). This CDR3 is built from 14 residues. V shed 1 base and J shed 5 bases, with 11 bases lying between them. In germline, CDR1 is LGHNA, CDR2 YSLEER. The CDR3 here is CASSQGARGETQYF. DNA for the CDR3: TGCGCCAGCAGCCAAGGGGCTAGGGGGGAGACCCAGTACTTC.

The rearrangement uses TRBV6-2 or TRBV6-3 and TRBJ2-7; a weak D match, TRBD1 (5 bases). Deletions cut 8 bases from V and 5 bases from J, with 10 bases between. Germline V CDR1 and CDR2: MNHEY, SVGEGT. The CDR3 consists of 11 residues. The chain's CDR3 is CASDLGDEQYF. As DNA, the CDR3 is TGTGCCAGCGATTTAGGGGACGAGCAGTACTTC.

The chain employs TRBV7-9 and TRBJ2-1; 7 bases agree with TRBD1. The CDR3 covers 16 residues. The germline gives CDR1 SEHNR, CDR2 FQNEAQ (reference sequence). After removal of 3 bases from V and 1 base from J, the junction contained 6 bases not matched to a gene. This CDR3 is CASSFDETGSYNEQFF. In nucleotides, the CDR3 is TGTGCCAGCAGCTTTGACGAGACAGGGTCCTACAATGAGCAGTTCTTC.

This clonotype was counted a single time. The chain employs TRBV5-6 and TRBJ1-5; the D is unclear. V was clipped by 5 bases and J by 7 bases, with 16 bases between them. The CDR3 covers 14 residues. CDR1 SGHDT and CDR2 YYEEEE come from the germline V gene. CDR3 bases: TGTGCCAGCAGTTTGAAAGGGTCTCGGCAGCCCCAGCATTTT. Translated, it gives CASSLKGSRQPQHF.

The chain carries TRBV7-6 and TRBJ1-1; D not resolved. This CDR3 has 14 amino acids. Trimming shortened V by 1 base and J by 4 bases, and 10 bases separated the two germline ends. Germline V CDR1 and CDR2: SGHVS, FNYEAQ. The CDR3 region has the DNA TGTGCCAGCAGCTTAGTAAGGGCGGGCACTGAAGCTTTCTTT. Translated, it gives CASSLVRAGTEAFF.

This clonotype occurred once. The junction and the germline gene differ at one end; a read error may be behind it. The chain joins TRBV6-5 to TRBJ1-1; 12 nucleotides match TRBD1. Germline loops: CDR1 MNHEY, CDR2 SVGAGI. There are 17 residues in the CDR3. This chain's CDR3 is CANSFEQIRDRGRVAFF. The CDR3 bases are TGTGCCAACAGTTTCGAACAAATCCGGGACAGGGGGCGGGTAGCTTTCTTT.

This clonotype was seen more than once but under ten times. The chain is built from TRBV12-3 or TRBV12-4 and TRBJ2-2; 12 bases line up with TRBD2. The CDR3 extends over 18 amino acids. The trim removed 3 bases at V and 4 bases at J, leaving 9 bases unmatched. The CDR3 DNA sequence: TGTGCCAGCAGTTTCAATCTAGCGGGGGGGCCGGGCACCGGGGAGCTGTTTTTT. Translating it yields CASSFNLAGGPGTGELFF.

A note on this clonotype: Its ends do not fully match the called genes, so a read error is possible. The chain carries TRBV10-3 and TRBJ2-7; D uncertain. The CDR3 is made up of 14 amino acids. From germline, CDR1 is ENHRY and CDR2 SYGVKD. CDR3 bases: TGTGGCATCAGAAGCCCCAGTCTGACCTACGAGCAGTACTTC. Residues: CGIRSPSLTYEQYF.

The V gene is TRBV28, the J gene TRBJ2-7; TRBD1 agrees at 8 bases. The ends lost 6 bases at V and 0 bases at J; junction bases unmatched: 4. From germline, CDR1 is MDHEN and CDR2 SYDVKM. The CDR3 is 14 amino acids. CDR3 DNA sequence: TGTGCCAGCAGCCGGGACAGGAGCTCCTACGAGCAGTACGTC. Encoded protein: CASSRDRSSYEQYV.

This clonotype was found a few times. The rearrangement links TRBV28 to TRBJ1-5; TRBD1 matches 7 bases. V lost 6 bases to trimming and J lost 7 bases; unmatched junction nucleotides: 21. In germline, CDR1 is MDHEN, CDR2 SYDVKM. CDR3 size: 18 residues. The CDR3 loop reads CASSTVGQSSRRTQPQHF. As DNA, the CDR3 is TGTGCCAGCAGCACTGTGGGACAGAGTAGCCGTCGAACGCAGCCCCAGCATTTT.

This clonotype appeared a few times. The chain recombines TRBV7-6 with TRBJ1-5; no reliable D call. V gave up 5 bases and J gave up 6 bases, with 8 bases separating them. The CDR3 covers 12 residues. Germline CDR1 reads SGHVS; CDR2 reads FNYEAQ. CDR3 protein: CASSVELQPQHF. The CDR3 region has the DNA TGTGCCAGCAGCGTTGAACTTCAGCCCCAGCATTTT.

This clonotype has at least ten counts. This chain uses TRBV7-8 with TRBJ1-1; possibly TRBD1 for D (5 bases). With 1 base removed from V and 4 bases from J, the gap between germline ends came to 10 bases. There are 14 residues in the CDR3. Germline CDR1 and CDR2: SGHVS and FQNEAQ. The CDR3 protein is CASSLVSQGTEAFF. In nucleotides, the CDR3 is TGTGCCAGCAGCTTAGTATCCCAGGGCACTGAAGCTTTCTTT.

The chain combines TRBV12-3 or TRBV12-4 with TRBJ1-3; D may be TRBD1 (5 bases). V was pared by 2 bases and J by 3 bases, with 14 bases between. CDR3 length equals 16 residues. The CDR3: CASSLSGDHVGNTIYF. CDR3 nucleotides: TGTGCCAGCAGTTTAAGCGGGGACCATGTTGGAAACACCATATATTTT.

CDR3 coding DNA: TGTGCCAGCAGTTATAGAGGGGGCTACACTGAAGCTTTCTTT. Protein sequence: CASSYRGGYTEAFF. The rearrangement joins TRBV6-2 or TRBV6-3 to TRBJ1-1, with 7 bases identical to TRBD1. The CDR3 contains 14 residues. The germline V gene encodes CDR1 MNHEY and CDR2 SVGEGT. Trimming took 3 bases from V and 3 from J; bases not matched to a gene: 4.

This clonotype occurred a few times. J is TRBJ1-1 and V is TRBV3-1; TRBD1 matches at 7 bases. After removal of 2 bases from V and 0 bases from J, the junction contained 12 bases not matched to a gene. The length of the CDR3 is 18 residues. Germline loops: CDR1 LGHDT, CDR2 YNNKEL (reference sequence). As DNA, the CDR3 is TGTGCCAGCAGCCAACTTCTACTCAGGGGGGATATGAACACTGAAGCTTTCTTT. This encodes CASSQLLLRGDMNTEAFF.

This clonotype was counted only a few times. This chain joins TRBV5-4 and TRBJ1-2; no firm D call. This CDR3 comprises 13 residues. Per germline, CDR1 SGHNT and CDR2 YYREEE (reference sequence). V shed 4 bases and J shed 8 bases, with 15 bases lying between them. In DNA, the CDR3 is TGTGCCAGCAGCCATCGGGGAGGAGTGGGCTACACCTTC. As protein: CASSHRGGVGYTF. Filled out from reference TRBV5-4 and TRBJ1-2, the complete variable domain reads ETGVTQSPTHLIKTRGQQVTLRCSSQSGHNTVSWYQQALGQGPQFIFQYYREEENGRGNFPPRFSGLQFPNYSSELNVNALELDDSALYLCASSHRGGVGYTFGSGTRLTVV.

This chain links TRBV5-6 with TRBJ1-4, with D tentatively TRBD1 (6 bases). The V end was cut by 6 bases, the J end by 0 bases, with 12 bases between. CDR3 length: 15 amino acids. Germline V gene sequence: CDR1 SGHDT, CDR2 YYEEEE. The CDR3 loop is CASTWRTATNEKLFF. CDR3 in DNA: TGTGCCAGCACTTGGAGGACAGCAACTAATGAAAAACTGTTTTTT.

The rearrangement uses TRBV6-5 and TRBJ2-5, with 10 bases identical to TRBD2. The CDR3 is 17 amino acids. The V and J ends lost 6 bases and 5 bases, in that order; junction bases with no gene match: 15. The germline V gene encodes CDR1 MNHEY and CDR2 SVGAGI. The CDR3 reads CASSYRIAGGLEETQYF. CDR3 sequence (DNA): TGTGCCAGCAGCTATAGAATAGCGGGGGGACTTGAGGAGACCCAGTACTTC.

This clonotype was found many times. The gene calls are TRBV7-6 and TRBJ1-1; TRBD1 matches 7 bases. The J segment lost 4 bases and the V segment lost 0 bases, leaving 8 bases of the junction unmatched. The CDR3 extends over 16 amino acids. In germline, CDR1 is SGHVS, CDR2 FNYEAQ. The CDR3 is CASSLASTGKGTEAFF. The CDR3 nucleotides are TGTGCCAGCAGCTTAGCGTCGACAGGGAAGGGCACTGAAGCTTTCTTT.

V usage is TRBV7-9 and J usage is TRBJ1-2, with 7 bases matching TRBD1. V lost 5 bases to trimming and J lost 8 bases; unmatched junction nucleotides: 14. The length of the CDR3 is 15 residues. Germline lookup yields CDR1 SEHNR and CDR2 FQNEAQ (reference sequence). DNA of the CDR3: TGTGCCAGCAGCCGCACGACCACAGGGGTGCGGGGCTACACCTTC. Its translation is CASSRTTTGVRGYTF.